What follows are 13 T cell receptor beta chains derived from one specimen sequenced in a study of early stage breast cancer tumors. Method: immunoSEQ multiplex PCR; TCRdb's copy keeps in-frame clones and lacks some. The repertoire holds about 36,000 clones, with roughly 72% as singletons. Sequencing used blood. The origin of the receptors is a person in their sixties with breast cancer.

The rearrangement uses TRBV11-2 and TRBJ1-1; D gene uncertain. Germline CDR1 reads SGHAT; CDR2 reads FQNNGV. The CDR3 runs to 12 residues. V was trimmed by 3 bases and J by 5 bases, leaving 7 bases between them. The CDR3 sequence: CASSFTGTEAFF. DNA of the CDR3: TGTGCCAGCAGCTTTACCGGGACTGAAGCTTTCTTT.

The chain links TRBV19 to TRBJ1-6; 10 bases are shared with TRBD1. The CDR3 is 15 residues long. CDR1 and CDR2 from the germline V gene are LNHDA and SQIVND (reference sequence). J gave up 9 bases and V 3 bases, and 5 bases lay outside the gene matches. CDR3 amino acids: CASSISRDRGSPLHF. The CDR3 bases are TGTGCCAGTAGTATCTCCAGGGACAGGGGTTCACCCCTCCACTTT. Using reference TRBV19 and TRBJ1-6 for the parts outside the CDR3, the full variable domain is DGGITQSPKYLFRKEGQNVTLSCEQNLNHDAMYWYRQDPGQGLRLIYYSQIVNDFQKGDIAEGYSVSREKKESFPLTVTSAQKNPTAFYLCASSISRDRGSPLHFGNGTRLTVT.

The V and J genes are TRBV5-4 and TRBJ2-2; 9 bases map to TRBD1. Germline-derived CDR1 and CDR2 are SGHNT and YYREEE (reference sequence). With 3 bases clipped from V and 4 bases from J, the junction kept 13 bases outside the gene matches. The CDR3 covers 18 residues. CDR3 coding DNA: TGTGCCAGCAGCTCGGGTGGAACAGGGGGCGCGTTCACCGGGGAGCTGTTTTTT. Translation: CASSSGGTGGAFTGELFF.

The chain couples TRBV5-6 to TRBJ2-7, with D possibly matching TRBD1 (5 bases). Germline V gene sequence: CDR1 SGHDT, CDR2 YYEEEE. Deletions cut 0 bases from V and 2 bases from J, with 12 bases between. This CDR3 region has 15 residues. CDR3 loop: CASSLGSVRAYEQYF. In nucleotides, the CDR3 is TGTGCCAGCAGCTTGGGGTCCGTCAGGGCCTACGAGCAGTACTTC.

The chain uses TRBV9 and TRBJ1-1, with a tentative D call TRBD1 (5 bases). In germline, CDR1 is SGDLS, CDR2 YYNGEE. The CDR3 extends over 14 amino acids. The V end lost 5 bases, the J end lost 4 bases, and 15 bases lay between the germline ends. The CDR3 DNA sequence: TGTGCCAGCAGGGGGGTGGAAAGGAGCACTGAAGCTTTCTTT. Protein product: CASRGVERSTEAFF.

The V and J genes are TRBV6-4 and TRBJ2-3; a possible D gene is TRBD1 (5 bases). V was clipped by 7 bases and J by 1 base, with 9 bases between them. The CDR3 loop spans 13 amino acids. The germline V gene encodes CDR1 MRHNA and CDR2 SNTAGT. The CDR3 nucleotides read TGTGCCAGCATTGTGGGGCGCACAGATACGCAGTATTTT. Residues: CASIVGRTDTQYF.

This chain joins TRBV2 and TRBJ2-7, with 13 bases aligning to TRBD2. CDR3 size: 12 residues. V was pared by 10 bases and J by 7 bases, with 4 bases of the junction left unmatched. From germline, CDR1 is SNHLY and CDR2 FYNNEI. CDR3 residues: CATQGLAGEQYF. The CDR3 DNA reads TGTGCCACCCAGGGACTAGCGGGGGAGCAGTACTTC.

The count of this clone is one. The CDR3 loop reads CASSLGLRGGTDTQYF. The CDR3 nucleotides read TGTGCCAGCAGCTTAGGCCTGAGGGGGGGCACAGATACGCAGTATTTT. The chain couples TRBV11-3 to TRBJ2-3; D possibly uses TRBD1 or TRBD2 (6 bases each). This CDR3 has 16 residues. Germline V gene sequence: CDR1 SGHNT, CDR2 YENEEA. Trimming took off 1 base at V and 1 base at J, with 12 bases between the two ends.

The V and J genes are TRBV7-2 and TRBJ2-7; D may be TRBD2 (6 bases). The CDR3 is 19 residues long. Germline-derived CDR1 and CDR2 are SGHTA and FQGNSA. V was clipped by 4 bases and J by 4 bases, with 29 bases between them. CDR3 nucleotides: TGTGCCAGCAGCTCCCGGGACTCCGGCCGGGTTACGAAGGGATACGAGCAGTACTTC. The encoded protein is CASSSRDSGRVTKGYEQYF.

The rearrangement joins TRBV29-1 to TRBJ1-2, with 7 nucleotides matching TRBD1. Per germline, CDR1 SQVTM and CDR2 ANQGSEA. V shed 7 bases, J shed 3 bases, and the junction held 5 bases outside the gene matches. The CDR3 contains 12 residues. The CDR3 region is CSDYGTDYGYTF. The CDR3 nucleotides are TGCAGCGACTACGGGACAGACTATGGCTACACCTTC.

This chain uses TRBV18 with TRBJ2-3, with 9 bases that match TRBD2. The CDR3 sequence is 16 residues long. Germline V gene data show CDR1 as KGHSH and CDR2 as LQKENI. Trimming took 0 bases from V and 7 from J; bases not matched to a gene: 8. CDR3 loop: CASSPPGGRAANTQYF. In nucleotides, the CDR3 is TGTGCCAGCTCACCACCGGGCGGGAGGGCCGCAAATACGCAGTATTTT.

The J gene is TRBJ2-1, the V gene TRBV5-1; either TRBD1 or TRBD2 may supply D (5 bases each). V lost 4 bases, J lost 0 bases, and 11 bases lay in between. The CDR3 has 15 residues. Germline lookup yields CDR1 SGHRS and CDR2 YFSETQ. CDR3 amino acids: CASSASGTSYNEQFF. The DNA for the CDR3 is TGCGCCAGCAGCGCTTCCGGGACCTCCTACAATGAGCAGTTCTTC.

The CDR3 sequence: CASSLTGAWETQYF. The CDR3 bases are TGCGCCAGCAGCTTGACGGGGGCTTGGGAGACCCAGTACTTC. V and J are TRBV5-1 and TRBJ2-5, with D perhaps TRBD1 or TRBD2 (6 bases each). This CDR3 region has 14 residues. The germline V and J ends were trimmed by 1 base and 5 bases, with 12 bases remaining between them. Germline CDR1 and CDR2: SGHRS and YFSETQ.